These T cell receptor beta chains were read from a single sample in a study of long-term antiretroviral therapy in people with HIV. Sequenced by immunoSEQ multiplex PCR; TCRdb stores in-frame clones only, minus some. The sample records around 30,000 clones, 95% being singletons. Sequencing was performed on unsorted PBMCs, taken 5.3 years after starting antiretroviral therapy. Receptors were obtained from a man between 25 and 39 years old with HIV. CDR3s include the opening cysteine and the closing phenylalanine or tryptophan. The D gene is left open where the match is weak. Size tells how often a clone was seen (once, few, many) or the class of an expanded clone, and some rows leave it out.

>.|TRBJ1-5|.|TRBV18
CASSHDRTYQPQHF
TGTGCCAGCTCACACGACAGGACCTATCAGCCCCAGCATTTT
>TRBD1|TRBJ1-1|.|TRBV6-5
CASSWGQGATEAFF
TGTGCCAGCAGTTGGGGACAGGGTGCCACTGAAGCTTTCTTT
>.|TRBJ1-2|.|TRBV6-6
CASTPGSVFIYGYTF
TGTGCCAGCACCCCGGGCAGCGTATTCATCTATGGCTACACCTTC
>.|TRBJ2-1|.|TRBV5-1
CASAFGTGLYNEQFF
TGCGCCAGCGCCTTTGGGACGGGATTATACAATGAGCAGTTCTTC
>.|TRBJ1-5|.|TRBV28
CASSTGFRGNQPQHF
TGTGCCAGCAGTACAGGGTTCAGGGGCAATCAGCCCCAGCATTTT
>.|TRBJ1-1|.|TRBV5-6
CASSLPPAEAFF
TGTGCCAGCAGCTTGCCGCCGGCTGAAGCTTTCTTT
>.|TRBJ2-7|once|TRBV10-3
CASNTGNEQYF
TGTGCCAGCAATACAGGGAACGAGCAGTACTTC
>.|TRBJ1-1|once|TRBV9
CASSPHPTEAFF
TGTGCCAGCAGCCCCCACCCCACTGAAGCTTTCTTT
>TRBD1|TRBJ2-6|.|TRBV27
CASSSPSSAGTGASGANVLTF
TGTGCCAGCAGTTCCCCATCCTCCGCCGGGACAGGGGCGTCTGGGGCCAACGTCCTGACTTTC
>TRBD2|TRBJ2-2|.|TRBV9
CASSVGTSGGARTGELFF
TGTGCCAGCAGCGTAGGAACTAGCGGGGGGGCAAGGACCGGGGAGCTGTTTTTT
>.|TRBJ1-6|.|TRBV6-6
CASSRGYNSPLHF
TGTGCCAGCAGTCGGGGGTATAATTCACCCCTCCACTTT
>TRBD2|TRBJ2-3|.|TRBV28
CASSTLAGDFRDTQYF
TGTGCCAGCAGTACCTTAGCGGGAGATTTCAGAGATACGCAGTATTTT
>.|TRBJ1-6|.|TRBV30
CAWSVLNRRINSPLHF
TGTGCCTGGAGTGTACTTAACAGGAGAATTAATTCACCCCTCCACTTT
>.|TRBJ2-2|.|TRBV5-5
CASSYGFGTGELFF
TGTGCCAGCAGCTACGGTTTCGGGACCGGGGAGCTGTTTTTT
>.|TRBJ1-1|.|TRBV5-4
CASTGGRDEAFF
TGTGCCAGCACCGGGGGGAGGGATGAAGCTTTCTTT
>TRBD2|TRBJ2-7|.|TRBV4-1
CASSQPGLARSGGGTYEQYF
TGCGCCAGCAGCCAGCCGGGACTAGCCCGGAGTGGAGGGGGTACCTACGAGCAGTACTTC